This is a list of T cell receptor beta chains from one sample in a study of blood T cell repertoires in COVID-19. Assay: immunoSEQ multiplex PCR; the TCRdb copy retains only in-frame clones and omits some. The top ten hold around 4.3% of the sample, which has roughly 56,000 clones, approximately 92% seen once. The sample taken for sequencing was peripheral blood. These receptor sequences come from a middle-aged man with active COVID-19. CDR3s include the opening cysteine and the closing phenylalanine or tryptophan. Each record gives: V gene, J gene, CDR3 length, clone size, D gene, CDR3 DNA, CDR3 protein. The D gene is left open where the match is weak. Not every row has a clone size; where given, it reads once, few, many or a size class.

v_gene: TRBV7-9
j_gene: TRBJ2-4
len: 19
abundance: -
d_gene: TRBD1
CDR3nt: TGTGCCAGCAGCCCTAGACAGGGGGTCCACCTGGAGGGCAAAAACATTCAGTACTTC
CDR3aa: CASSPRQGVHLEGKNIQYF

v_gene: TRBV30
j_gene: TRBJ2-5
len: 14
abundance: -
d_gene: TRBD2
CDR3nt: TGTGCCTGGATCCGGCGGGGGGGACAAGAGACCCAGTACTTC
CDR3aa: CAWIRRGGQETQYF

v_gene: TRBV7-6
j_gene: TRBJ1-1
len: 15
abundance: -
d_gene: TRBD1
CDR3nt: TGTGCCAGCAGCTTAGCAGGGGGCGCGGGGACTGAAGCTTTCTTT
CDR3aa: CASSLAGGAGTEAFF

v_gene: TRBV5-1
j_gene: TRBJ1-3
len: 19
abundance: -
d_gene: -
CDR3nt: TGCGCCAGCAGCTTGGGGGGCCGGTCCCGTATTCCCTCTGGAAACACCATATATTTT
CDR3aa: CASSLGGRSRIPSGNTIYF

v_gene: TRBV6-5
j_gene: TRBJ2-1
len: 13
abundance: -
d_gene: -
CDR3nt: TGTGCCAGCAAGGTGACAGGTTCTTTGTACGAGTTCTTC
CDR3aa: CASKVTGSLYEFF

v_gene: TRBV5-5
j_gene: TRBJ1-4
len: 13
abundance: -
d_gene: -
CDR3nt: TGTGCCAGCAGCTTTAGTCAGGGTGAAAAACTGTTTTTT
CDR3aa: CASSFSQGEKLFF

v_gene: TRBV3-1/TRBV3-2
j_gene: TRBJ2-5
len: 14
abundance: -
d_gene: TRBD2
CDR3nt: TGTGCCAGCAGCGTAGCGGGGGCTGGAGAGACCCAGTACTTC
CDR3aa: CASSVAGAGETQYF

v_gene: TRBV9
j_gene: TRBJ1-4
len: 17
abundance: -
d_gene: TRBD1
CDR3nt: TGTGCCAGCAGCGTAGGGGGACAGGGAACAACTAATGAAAAACTGTTTTTT
CDR3aa: CASSVGGQGTTNEKLFF

v_gene: TRBV3-1/TRBV3-2
j_gene: TRBJ2-2
len: 15
abundance: -
d_gene: TRBD2
CDR3nt: TGTGCCAGCAGCCAGCTAGCGGGGAGCACCGGGGAGCTGTTTTTT
CDR3aa: CASSQLAGSTGELFF

v_gene: TRBV12-3/TRBV12-4
j_gene: TRBJ2-1
len: 13
abundance: -
d_gene: -
CDR3nt: TGTGCCAGCAGTCAACAGAGTTACAATGAGCAGTTCTTC
CDR3aa: CASSQQSYNEQFF

v_gene: TRBV2
j_gene: TRBJ2-7
len: 13
abundance: -
d_gene: TRBD2
CDR3nt: TGTGCCAGCACTGGAGTAGCGGGAGGCGAGCAGTACTTC
CDR3aa: CASTGVAGGEQYF

v_gene: TRBV2
j_gene: TRBJ2-1
len: 14
abundance: -
d_gene: TRBD2
CDR3nt: TGTGCCAGCAGGCCAGCGGGAGTGTACAATGAGCAGTTCTTC
CDR3aa: CASRPAGVYNEQFF

v_gene: TRBV2
j_gene: TRBJ2-4
len: 15
abundance: -
d_gene: TRBD1
CDR3nt: TGTGCCAGCAGACAGGACAGGGCTGCGAAAAACATTCAGTACTTC
CDR3aa: CASRQDRAAKNIQYF

v_gene: TRBV5-5
j_gene: TRBJ1-4
len: 18
abundance: -
d_gene: TRBD1
CDR3nt: TGTGCCAGCAGCTTGTCCCCAAGCCTCAGGGGGCTGAATGAAAAACTGTTTTTT
CDR3aa: CASSLSPSLRGLNEKLFF

v_gene: TRBV9
j_gene: TRBJ2-5
len: 15
abundance: -
d_gene: -
CDR3nt: TGTGCCAGCAGCGGTGCGTCGGGAGTTCAAGAGACCCAGTACTTC
CDR3aa: CASSGASGVQETQYF

v_gene: TRBV11-3
j_gene: TRBJ2-7
len: 13
abundance: -
d_gene: TRBD1
CDR3nt: TGTGCCAGCAGCTCTCCGGACAGGGACGAGCAGTACTTC
CDR3aa: CASSSPDRDEQYF

v_gene: TRBV4-1
j_gene: TRBJ2-2
len: 16
abundance: -
d_gene: -
CDR3nt: TGCGCCAGCAGCCAAGTGGGCAGCCCAGAAGTCGGGGAGCTGTTTTTT
CDR3aa: CASSQVGSPEVGELFF

v_gene: TRBV2
j_gene: TRBJ2-3
len: 13
abundance: -
d_gene: TRBD1
CDR3nt: TGTGCCGGTGGGGGACAGGGGGCGTATACGCAGTATTTT
CDR3aa: CAGGGQGAYTQYF

v_gene: TRBV3-1/TRBV3-2
j_gene: TRBJ2-3
len: 18
abundance: -
d_gene: -
CDR3nt: TGTGCCAGCAGCCAAAAGGGGGTGAGGCGTTCTAGCACAGATACGCAGTATTTT
CDR3aa: CASSQKGVRRSSTDTQYF

v_gene: TRBV5-6
j_gene: TRBJ1-1
len: 18
abundance: -
d_gene: TRBD1
CDR3nt: TGTGCCAGCAGCAAGCTAACAGGGGTTGGGGTTATGAACACTGAAGCTTTCTTT
CDR3aa: CASSKLTGVGVMNTEAFF

v_gene: TRBV18
j_gene: TRBJ2-3
len: 14
abundance: -
d_gene: -
CDR3nt: TGTGCCAGCTCACCACCGGCCCTCTCAGATACGCAGTATTTT
CDR3aa: CASSPPALSDTQYF

v_gene: TRBV10-3
j_gene: TRBJ2-3
len: 13
abundance: -
d_gene: -
CDR3nt: TGTGCCATCAGTGAGTCAACGGGAGATACGCAGTATTTT
CDR3aa: CAISESTGDTQYF

v_gene: TRBV3-1/TRBV3-2
j_gene: TRBJ2-1
len: 16
abundance: -
d_gene: TRBD2
CDR3nt: TGTGCCAGCAGCCCACGACTAGCATCGGTTTACAATGAGCAGTTCTTC
CDR3aa: CASSPRLASVYNEQFF

v_gene: TRBV27
j_gene: TRBJ2-7
len: 18
abundance: once
d_gene: TRBD2
CDR3nt: TGTGCCAGCAGTTCCCTCGCGAAACAGTTAGCGGGATCTTACGAGCAGTACTTC
CDR3aa: CASSSLAKQLAGSYEQYF

v_gene: TRBV19
j_gene: TRBJ2-4
len: 18
abundance: -
d_gene: TRBD2
CDR3nt: TGTGCCAGTACCGCACTAGCGGGAGTAGGGCTAGCCAAAAACATTCAGTACTTC
CDR3aa: CASTALAGVGLAKNIQYF

v_gene: TRBV5-1
j_gene: TRBJ2-7
len: 11
abundance: -
d_gene: -
CDR3nt: TGCGCCAGCATGGGGGGTGGAGAGCAGTACTTC
CDR3aa: CASMGGGEQYF

v_gene: TRBV7-9
j_gene: TRBJ2-7
len: 15
abundance: -
d_gene: TRBD1
CDR3nt: TGTGCCAGCAGCTTTGGGACAGGGGAATCCTACGAGCAGTACTTC
CDR3aa: CASSFGTGESYEQYF

v_gene: TRBV12-5
j_gene: TRBJ2-3
len: 16
abundance: -
d_gene: TRBD1
CDR3nt: TGTGCTAGTGGTCAAACTGACAGGGGGCTGACAGATACGCAGTATTTT
CDR3aa: CASGQTDRGLTDTQYF

v_gene: TRBV25-1
j_gene: TRBJ2-3
len: 16
abundance: once
d_gene: TRBD1
CDR3nt: TGTGCCAGCAGTGAATACTTGGACAGGGGTAGGGATACGCAGTATTTT
CDR3aa: CASSEYLDRGRDTQYF

v_gene: TRBV15
j_gene: TRBJ1-2
len: 16
abundance: -
d_gene: -
CDR3nt: TGTGCCACCAGCCCCCTCAACAGGGAATCTCTGGGGGGCTACACCTTC
CDR3aa: CATSPLNRESLGGYTF

v_gene: TRBV29-1
j_gene: TRBJ2-1
len: 14
abundance: -
d_gene: -
CDR3nt: TGCAGCGCCCTTAAAGCGGGTTCTACAATGACGCAGTTCTTC
CDR3aa: CSALKAGSTMTQFF

v_gene: TRBV28
j_gene: TRBJ2-1
len: 17
abundance: -
d_gene: TRBD2
CDR3nt: TGTGCCAGCAGTTCCGGGACTAGCGGGAGTGATTTTAATGAGCAGTTCTTC
CDR3aa: CASSSGTSGSDFNEQFF

v_gene: TRBV9
j_gene: TRBJ2-2
len: 14
abundance: -
d_gene: -
CDR3nt: TGTGCCAGCAGCTCTTCAGGGTACACCGGGGAGCTGTTTTTT
CDR3aa: CASSSSGYTGELFF

v_gene: TRBV4-1
j_gene: TRBJ1-4
len: 19
abundance: -
d_gene: -
CDR3nt: TGCGCCAGCAGCCAAGCACGGACAGAATCTTGGGCAACTAATGAAAAACTGTTTTTT
CDR3aa: CASSQARTESWATNEKLFF

v_gene: TRBV29-1
j_gene: TRBJ2-5
len: 16
abundance: -
d_gene: TRBD2
CDR3nt: TGCAGCGTTGTTCGGACTAGCGGGAGGCCGCAAGAGACCCAGTACTTC
CDR3aa: CSVVRTSGRPQETQYF

v_gene: TRBV27
j_gene: TRBJ2-7
len: 15
abundance: -
d_gene: TRBD2
CDR3nt: TGTGCCAGCAGTTTGTCTAGCGGGAGCTCCTACGAGCAGTACTTC
CDR3aa: CASSLSSGSSYEQYF

v_gene: TRBV28
j_gene: TRBJ2-3
len: 14
abundance: once
d_gene: -
CDR3nt: TGTGCCAGCAGTTTACCCGGGAGCACAGATACGCAGTATTTT
CDR3aa: CASSLPGSTDTQYF